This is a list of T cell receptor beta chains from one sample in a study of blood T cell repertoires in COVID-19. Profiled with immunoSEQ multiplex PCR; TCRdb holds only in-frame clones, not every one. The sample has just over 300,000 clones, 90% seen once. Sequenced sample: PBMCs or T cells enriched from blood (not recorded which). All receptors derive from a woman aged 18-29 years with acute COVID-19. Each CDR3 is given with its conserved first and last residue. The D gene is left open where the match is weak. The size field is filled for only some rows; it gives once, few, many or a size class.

cdr3_nt: TGTGCCAGCAGACGACAGGGGGCGGACACTGAAGCTTTCTTT
cdr3_aa: CASRRQGADTEAFF
j_call: TRBJ1-1
d_call: TRBD1
v_call: TRBV28
clone_size: .

cdr3_nt: TGTGCCAGCACCCCACAGGGTATTAGTTCACCCCTCCACTTT
cdr3_aa: CASTPQGISSPLHF
j_call: TRBJ1-6
d_call: .
v_call: TRBV11-2
clone_size: .

cdr3_nt: TGTGCCAGCAGTGAAGACCTAGAAAAACTGTTTTTT
cdr3_aa: CASSEDLEKLFF
j_call: TRBJ1-4
d_call: .
v_call: TRBV6-1
clone_size: .

cdr3_nt: TGTGCCAGCTCAAAAGGGGCCAACACCGGGGAGCTGTTTTTT
cdr3_aa: CASSKGANTGELFF
j_call: TRBJ2-2
d_call: .
v_call: TRBV2
clone_size: .

cdr3_nt: TGTGCCAGCACCAGACTAGCGGGGAACAATGAGCAGTTCTTC
cdr3_aa: CASTRLAGNNEQFF
j_call: TRBJ2-1
d_call: TRBD2
v_call: TRBV11-2
clone_size: .

cdr3_nt: TGTGCCAGCAGTTCGTCGGGGTTTTCTTTGGGTTATGGCTACACCTTC
cdr3_aa: CASSSSGFSLGYGYTF
j_call: TRBJ1-2
d_call: .
v_call: TRBV28
clone_size: .

cdr3_nt: TGTGCCAGCAGCGTAGGCGTTGAAGCTAACTATGGCTACACCTTC
cdr3_aa: CASSVGVEANYGYTF
j_call: TRBJ1-2
d_call: .
v_call: TRBV9
clone_size: .

cdr3_nt: TGTGCCAGCAGCGTAGCAGCCTACAATGAGCAGTTCTTC
cdr3_aa: CASSVAAYNEQFF
j_call: TRBJ2-1
d_call: .
v_call: TRBV9
clone_size: .

cdr3_nt: TGTGCCAGCAGTTTAAGACTTTCACCCCTCCACTTT
cdr3_aa: CASSLRLSPLHF
j_call: TRBJ1-6
d_call: .
v_call: TRBV28
clone_size: .

cdr3_nt: TGTGCCAGCAGCCTTGTTCTACTAGCGACCACCGGGGAGCTGTTTTTT
cdr3_aa: CASSLVLLATTGELFF
j_call: TRBJ2-2
d_call: TRBD2
v_call: TRBV7-3
clone_size: .

cdr3_nt: TGTGCCAGCAGCTCGGGACTAGCGGGAGCCGAGCAGTACTTC
cdr3_aa: CASSSGLAGAEQYF
j_call: TRBJ2-7
d_call: TRBD2
v_call: TRBV7-2
clone_size: .

cdr3_nt: TGTGCCAGCAGCCTCAGGGAGGGCACTGAAGCTTTCTTT
cdr3_aa: CASSLREGTEAFF
j_call: TRBJ1-1
d_call: .
v_call: TRBV6-5
clone_size: .

cdr3_nt: TGTGCCAGCAGCTCCCAACTAGCGGGAGGGCCCAGTGAGCAGTTCTTC
cdr3_aa: CASSSQLAGGPSEQFF
j_call: TRBJ2-1
d_call: TRBD2
v_call: TRBV7-9
clone_size: .

cdr3_nt: TGTGCCAGCAGCCCCCCTCTAGCGGGAACCCATTCCTACAATGAGCAGTTCTTC
cdr3_aa: CASSPPLAGTHSYNEQFF
j_call: TRBJ2-1
d_call: TRBD2
v_call: TRBV7-9
clone_size: once

cdr3_nt: TGTGCCAGCAGATGGACAGACCAAAAACTGTTTTTT
cdr3_aa: CASRWTDQKLFF
j_call: TRBJ1-4
d_call: .
v_call: TRBV2
clone_size: .

cdr3_nt: TGTGCCAGCAGCTTGGGGCGGATCCAAGAGACCCAGTACTTC
cdr3_aa: CASSLGRIQETQYF
j_call: TRBJ2-5
d_call: .
v_call: TRBV11-2
clone_size: few

cdr3_nt: TGTGCCAGCAGTCCCAACTGGGGGGGCAATCAGCCCCAGCATTTT
cdr3_aa: CASSPNWGGNQPQHF
j_call: TRBJ1-5
d_call: .
v_call: TRBV7-2
clone_size: .